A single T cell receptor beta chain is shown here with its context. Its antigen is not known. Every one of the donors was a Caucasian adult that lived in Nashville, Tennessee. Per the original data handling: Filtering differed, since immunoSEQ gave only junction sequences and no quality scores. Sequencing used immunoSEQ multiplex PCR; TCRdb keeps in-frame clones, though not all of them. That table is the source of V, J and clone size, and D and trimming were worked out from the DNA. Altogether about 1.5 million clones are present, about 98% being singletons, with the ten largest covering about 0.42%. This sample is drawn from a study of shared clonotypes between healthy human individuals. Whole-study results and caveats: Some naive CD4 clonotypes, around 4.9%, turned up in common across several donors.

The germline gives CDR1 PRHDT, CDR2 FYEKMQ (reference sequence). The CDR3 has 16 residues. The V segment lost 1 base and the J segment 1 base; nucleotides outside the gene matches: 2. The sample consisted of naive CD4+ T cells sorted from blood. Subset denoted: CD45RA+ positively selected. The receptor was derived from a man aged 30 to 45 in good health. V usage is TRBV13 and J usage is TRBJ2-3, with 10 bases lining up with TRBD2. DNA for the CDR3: TGTGCCAGCAGCTTAGCAGGGACTAGCGGCACAGATACGCAGTATTTT. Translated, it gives CASSLAGTSGTDTQYF.